Listed below are T cell receptor beta chains from one sample, sequenced in a study of blood T cell repertoires in COVID-19. Clones were read by immunoSEQ multiplex PCR, and TCRdb kept only the in-frame ones, dropping some. Among some 280,000 clones listed, about nine tenths were seen once. Sequencing was performed on peripheral blood. The receptors stem from a woman aged 40 to 50 who had recovered from COVID-19. Both conserved end residues are part of each CDR3. Where a row states a size, it is once, few, many or the class of an expanded clone; other rows omit it.

CASSSGQGVIAGEKFF,TRBJ2-1,TRBV11-2,.
CASSLQGNTEAFF,TRBJ1-1,TRBV7-3,.
CASSLGPGSGANVLTF,TRBJ2-6,TRBV5-6,.
CASKGAGGYTF,TRBJ1-2,TRBV7-2,.
CASSSADRVVVYEQYF,TRBJ2-7,TRBV7-9,.
CASRVRVSGANVLTF,TRBJ2-6,TRBV21-1,.
CASTAVGGELFF,TRBJ2-2,TRBV3-1/TRBV3-2,.
CASSPLQGSPPNTEAFF,TRBJ1-1,TRBV18,.
CSVSGAVGTEAFF,TRBJ1-1,TRBV29-1,.
CASSLGGINRPQHF,TRBJ1-5,TRBV7-6,.
CSVGPAGKSYNEQFF,TRBJ2-1,TRBV29-1,.
CAWEPGQGSYEQYF,TRBJ2-7,TRBV30,.
CASSQDPATNEKLFF,TRBJ1-4,TRBV14,.
CASSIGAGAGETQYF,TRBJ2-5,TRBV19,.
CASSVAQGPYEQYF,TRBJ2-7,TRBV11-2,.
CASSRLDRDFTEAFF,TRBJ1-1,TRBV28,.
CASSARLAGGRETQYF,TRBJ2-5,TRBV9,.
CASSSGTSGRIYEQYF,TRBJ2-7,TRBV7-2,.
CASSLLSGTGNTEAFF,TRBJ1-1,TRBV5-6,.
CSVTTGMNTEAFF,TRBJ1-1,TRBV29-1,.
CASSQDLPSGRTDTQYF,TRBJ2-3,TRBV4-2,.
CASRAGQVVGELFF,TRBJ2-2,TRBV7-2,.
CSGGASTDTQYF,TRBJ2-3,TRBV29-1,once
CASSLGDRGNTEAFF,TRBJ1-1,TRBV27,.
CASGNSGNYNEQFF,TRBJ2-1,TRBV12-5,once
CASSYITVNTEAFF,TRBJ1-1,TRBV6-5,.
CASRPSPGQGSTDTQYF,TRBJ2-3,TRBV28,.
CATSRPGQGFTEAFF,TRBJ1-1,TRBV15,.
CASSSDTQILYGYTF,TRBJ1-2,TRBV13,once
CATGQASPETQYF,TRBJ2-5,TRBV24-1,.
CASSLLPGTNTGELFF,TRBJ2-2,TRBV7-3,.
CAWSRGMNTEAFF,TRBJ1-1,TRBV30,few
CASSFRRGLGDTQYF,TRBJ2-3,TRBV27,.
CASSEGGSGTDTQYF,TRBJ2-3,TRBV2,few
CASRASSGRGLGSYNEQFF,TRBJ2-1,TRBV2,.
CASSTATATNEKLFF,TRBJ1-4,TRBV28,.
CAISSGETEAFF,TRBJ1-1,TRBV10-3,.
CASSQYPLGSIADTQYF,TRBJ2-3,TRBV4-1,few
CASSLGTYEQYF,TRBJ2-7,TRBV12-3/TRBV12-4,.
CASSQWTGGQFTDTQYF,TRBJ2-3,TRBV3-1/TRBV3-2,.
CASSELGADRTDTQYF,TRBJ2-3,TRBV2,.
CASSFSPVSEVGYTF,TRBJ1-2,TRBV27,once
CASSGMGGPGGSSYEQYF,TRBJ2-7,TRBV7-2,.
CASSFAPGQGAYEQYF,TRBJ2-7,TRBV27,.
CATSDVTRTEAFF,TRBJ1-1,TRBV24-1,few
CASSLGLAGSTDTQYF,TRBJ2-3,TRBV7-9,.
CASSSLQGENTEAFF,TRBJ1-1,TRBV27,.
CASSLGTSGMAYNEQFF,TRBJ2-1,TRBV11-2,.
CARVASDFYEQYF,TRBJ2-7,TRBV27,once
CAWKGTGNNEQFF,TRBJ2-1,TRBV30,.
CAWRTGPNTEAFF,TRBJ1-1,TRBV30,.